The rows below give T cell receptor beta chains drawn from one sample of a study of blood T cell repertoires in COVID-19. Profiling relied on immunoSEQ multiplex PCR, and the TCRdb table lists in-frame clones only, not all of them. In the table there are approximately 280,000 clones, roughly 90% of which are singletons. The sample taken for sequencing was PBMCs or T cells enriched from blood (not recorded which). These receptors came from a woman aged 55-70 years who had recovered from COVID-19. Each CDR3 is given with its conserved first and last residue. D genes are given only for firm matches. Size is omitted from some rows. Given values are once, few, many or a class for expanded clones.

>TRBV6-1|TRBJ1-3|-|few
TGTGCCAGCAGTGAAATGGTAGGGGTTGGAAACACCATATATTTT
CASSEMVGVGNTIYF
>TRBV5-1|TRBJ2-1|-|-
TGCGCCAGCAGCTTGGGGCTCTACAATGAGCAGTTCTTC
CASSLGLYNEQFF
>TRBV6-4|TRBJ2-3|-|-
TGTGCCAGCAGTGACGGGGCAGGGGGCACAGATACGCAGTATTTT
CASSDGAGGTDTQYF
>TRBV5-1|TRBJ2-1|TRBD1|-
TGCGCCAGCAGCTTGGCCGGGGGACAGGAACAGTTCTTC
CASSLAGGQEQFF
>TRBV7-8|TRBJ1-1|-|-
TGTGCCAGCAGCTTAGTGACAGCCAACCTGAACACTGAAGCTTTCTTT
CASSLVTANLNTEAFF
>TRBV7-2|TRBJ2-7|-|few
TGTGCCACCATTTACAGGGACCCCTACGAGCAGTACTTC
CATIYRDPYEQYF
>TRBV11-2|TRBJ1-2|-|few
TGTGCCAGCAGCCCCGGAGGGACTTATGGCTACACCTTC
CASSPGGTYGYTF
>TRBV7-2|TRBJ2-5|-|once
TGTGCCAGCAGCTTTTCCGGGACAATCCAAGAGACCCAGTACTTC
CASSFSGTIQETQYF
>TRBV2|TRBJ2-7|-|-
TGTGCCAGCAACCCAGAGGGCGGTCTCTACGAGCAGTACTTC
CASNPEGGLYEQYF
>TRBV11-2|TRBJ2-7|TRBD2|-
TGTGCCAGCAGCTTCCCGGGACTAGCGGGAAGCGAGCAGTACTTC
CASSFPGLAGSEQYF
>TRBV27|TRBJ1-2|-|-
TGTGCCAGCAGTTTATCGCCGCAGGATGGCTACACCTTC
CASSLSPQDGYTF
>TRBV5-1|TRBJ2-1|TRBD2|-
TGCGCCAGCAGCTTGGATCCAGCGGGAAACACCAATGAGCAGTTCTTC
CASSLDPAGNTNEQFF
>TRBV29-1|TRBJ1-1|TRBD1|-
TGCAGCGGGACAGGGTTGATGAACACTGAAGCTTTCTTT
CSGTGLMNTEAFF
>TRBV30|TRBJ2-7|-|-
TGTGCCTGGGCCAGGGAAAACGAGCAGTACTTC
CAWARENEQYF
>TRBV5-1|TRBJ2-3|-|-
TGCGCCAGCAGCTTCGGTCTAGCACGGGATACGCAGTATTTT
CASSFGLARDTQYF
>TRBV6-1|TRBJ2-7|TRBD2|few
TGTGCCAGCAGTGAAGGTGCGACTAGCGAGCACTACGAGCAGTACTTC
CASSEGATSEHYEQYF
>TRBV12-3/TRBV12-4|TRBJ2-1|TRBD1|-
TGTGCCAGCAGTGAGACAGGGAACAATGAGCAGTTCTTC
CASSETGNNEQFF
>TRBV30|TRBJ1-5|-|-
TGTGCCTGGAGCCCAGGGTGGGATCAGCCCCAGCATTTT
CAWSPGWDQPQHF
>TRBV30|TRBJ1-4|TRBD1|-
TGTGCCTGGGGAGGACAGGGTGAAAAACTGTTTTTT
CAWGGQGEKLFF
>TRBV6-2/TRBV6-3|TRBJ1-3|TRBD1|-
TGTGCCAGCAGTCGACAGGGCTCCTCTGGAAACACCATATATTTT
CASSRQGSSGNTIYF
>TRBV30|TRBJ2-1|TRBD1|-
TGTGCCTGGAACCCACAGGGGTTGATGGCTGAGCAGTTCTTC
CAWNPQGLMAEQFF
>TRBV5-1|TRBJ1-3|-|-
TGCGCCAGCAGCCCCCGTTTCGGGACAGGAAACACCATATATTTT
CASSPRFGTGNTIYF
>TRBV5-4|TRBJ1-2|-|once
TGTGCCAGCAGCTTGGTGTCATCGGTTATTGGCTACACCTTC
CASSLVSSVIGYTF
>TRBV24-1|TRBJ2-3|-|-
TGTGCCACCAGTGATGTCGGTCCTCGCGCGCAGTATTTT
CATSDVGPRAQYF
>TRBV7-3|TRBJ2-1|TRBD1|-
TGTGCCAGCAGCCACACAGGACAGGGTCCAGGGGGTGAGCAGTTCTTC
CASSHTGQGPGGEQFF
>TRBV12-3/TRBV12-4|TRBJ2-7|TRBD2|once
TGTGCCAGCAGCGGGGGGGTTGGATACGAGCAGTACTTC
CASSGGVGYEQYF
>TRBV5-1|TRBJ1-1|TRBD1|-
TGCGCCAGCAGCTTGGCTGGGACAGGGGGCACTGAAGCTTTCTTT
CASSLAGTGGTEAFF
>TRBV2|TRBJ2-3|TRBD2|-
TGTGCCAGCAGACTAGCGGGGGGACCAGATACGCAGTATTTT
CASRLAGGPDTQYF
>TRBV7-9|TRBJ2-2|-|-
TGTGCCAGCAGCCCAGACACCGGGGAGCTGTTTTTT
CASSPDTGELFF
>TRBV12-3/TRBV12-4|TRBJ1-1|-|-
TGTGCCAGCAGTCCTTGGAGTACTGAAGCTTTCTTT
CASSPWSTEAFF
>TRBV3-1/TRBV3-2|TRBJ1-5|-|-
TGTGCCAGCAGCCAAGCGACTGGCAATCAGCCCCAGCATTTT
CASSQATGNQPQHF
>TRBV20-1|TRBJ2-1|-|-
TGCAGTGCTAGTCGGAGCGATGAGCAGTTCTTC
CSASRSDEQFF
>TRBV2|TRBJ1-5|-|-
TGTGCCAGCCATGGGGCCGGCAATCAGCCCCAGCATTTT
CASHGAGNQPQHF
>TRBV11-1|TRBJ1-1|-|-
TGTGCCAGCAGCTTAGTGGCAGGGGTGAACACTGAAGCTTTCTTT
CASSLVAGVNTEAFF
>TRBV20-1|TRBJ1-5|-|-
TGCAGTGCTAGTAGGGGATATAGCAATCAGCCCCAGCATTTT
CSASRGYSNQPQHF
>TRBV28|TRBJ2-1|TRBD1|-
TGTGCCAGCGCAATGTCCGAGGGACAGGGGAAAACAAATGAGCAGTTCTTC
CASAMSEGQGKTNEQFF
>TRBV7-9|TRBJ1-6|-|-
TGTGCCAGCAGCCCCCTGGGCGGGGGCGGTAATTCACCCCTCCACTTT
CASSPLGGGGNSPLHF
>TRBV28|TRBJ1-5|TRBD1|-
TGTGCCAGCAGTAGTCCGGGACAGGGCTCCGTGCCCCAGCATTTT
CASSSPGQGSVPQHF
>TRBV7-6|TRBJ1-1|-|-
TGTGCCAGCAGCTTATTGCAGTCGGGGAACGCTTTCTTT
CASSLLQSGNAFF
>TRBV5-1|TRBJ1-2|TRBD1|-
TGCGCCAGCAGCGCAGATGGACAGGGGGCTGATGGCTACACCTTC
CASSADGQGADGYTF
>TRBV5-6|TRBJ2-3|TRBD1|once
TGTGCCAGCAGCCGGGACAGTACAGATACGCAGTATTTT
CASSRDSTDTQYF
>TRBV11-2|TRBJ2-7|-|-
TGTGCCAGCCGCTCAAACAGGGCTCTAGAGCAGTACTTC
CASRSNRALEQYF
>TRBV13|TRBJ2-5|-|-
TGTGCCAGCAGCTTAGTCCCGGGAGACCAAGAGACCCAGTACTTC
CASSLVPGDQETQYF
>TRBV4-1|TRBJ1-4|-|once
TGCGCCAGCAGCCAAGATGTCCGCAGGGATGAAAAACTGTTTTTT
CASSQDVRRDEKLFF
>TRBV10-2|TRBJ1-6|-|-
TGCGCCAGCAGTGAGTCGCCGGGATACTCCTATAATTCACCCCTCCACTTT
CASSESPGYSYNSPLHF
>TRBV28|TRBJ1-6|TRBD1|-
TGTGCCAGCCGGTGGGGCAGGGGGAGATCACCCCTCCACTTT
CASRWGRGRSPLHF
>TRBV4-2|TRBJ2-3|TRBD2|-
TGTGCCAGCAGCCAAGGAGCGGGGCTTGGGGCAGATACGCAGTATTTT
CASSQGAGLGADTQYF
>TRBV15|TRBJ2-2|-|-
TGTGCCACCAGCAGAGATCCCAGAGGCGGGGAGCTGTTTTTT
CATSRDPRGGELFF
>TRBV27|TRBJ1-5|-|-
TGTGCCAGCAGTCCCTCCTCGCAGCCCCAGCATTTT
CASSPSSQPQHF
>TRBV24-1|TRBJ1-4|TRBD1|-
TGTGCCACCCCTTCGCAGGGGGCGCGGAATGAAAAACTGTTTTTT
CATPSQGARNEKLFF